Listed below are T cell receptor beta chains from one sample, sequenced in a study of blood T cells in healthy people across ages. Each CDR3 protein gets one entry after TCRdb re-called the 5' RACE reads with MiXCR. The repertoire holds about 1.6 million distinct CDR3 sequences, 30% to 35% seen once, with about 10% in the top ten. What was sequenced was blood. The source is a woman in her twenties or thirties in good health. Both conserved end residues are part of each CDR3. D genes are given only for firm matches. Size is stated for part of the rows, as once, few or many counts, or as a class when the clone is expanded.

>NA|TRBJ2-7|TRBV12-3/TRBV12-4|NA
TGTGCCAGCAGTGCCGTATACTACGAGCAGTACTTC
CASSAVYYEQYF
>few|TRBJ2-7|TRBV3-1|NA
TGTGCCAGCAGCCAAGATATTGGGGGCGCGATACGTCCCGAGCAGTACTTC
CASSQDIGGAIRPEQYF
>NA|TRBJ2-3|TRBV14|NA
TGTGCCAGCAGCACGTACCGGGACTCAGGGACAGATACGCAGTATTTT
CASSTYRDSGTDTQYF
>NA|TRBJ2-1|TRBV20-1|TRBD2
TGCAGTGCTAGAGCTCTAGCGGGGAGTTACAATGAGCAGTTCTTC
CSARALAGSYNEQFF
>NA|TRBJ2-7|TRBV28|TRBD2
TGTGCCAGCAGTTTTAGTGGACTAGCGGGAGATGAGCAGTACTTC
CASSFSGLAGDEQYF
>NA|TRBJ2-1|TRBV27|TRBD2
TGTGCCAGCACCCAAAGGGCGGGAGGGCCTGACAATGAGCAGTTCTTC
CASTQRAGGPDNEQFF
>NA|TRBJ2-7|TRBV25-1|NA
TGTGCCAGCAGTGGCCAGGGCCCTACAGAGCAGTACTTC
CASSGQGPTEQYF
>few|TRBJ2-1|TRBV19|TRBD1
TGTGCCAGTAGTCCCTGGACAGGCTACAATGAGCAGTTCTTC
CASSPWTGYNEQFF
>NA|TRBJ2-5|TRBV5-4|TRBD2
TGTGCCAGCAGCCGAGGCCCAGCGGGAAAAGAGACCCAGTACTTC
CASSRGPAGKETQYF
>many|TRBJ2-7|TRBV25-1|NA
TGTGCCAGCAGGGAGGGGGGAGCCTACGAGCAGTACTTC
CASREGGAYEQYF
>NA|TRBJ1-2|TRBV7-6|NA
TGTGCCAGCAGCTTAGGGGGTCAGCCTAACTATGGCTACACCTTC
CASSLGGQPNYGYTF
>NA|TRBJ2-2|TRBV20-1|NA
TGCAGTGCCCCAGGGAGCTTCGGGGGCGGGGAGCTGTTTTTT
CSAPGSFGGGELFF
>NA|TRBJ2-7|TRBV5-1|NA
TGCGCCAGCACCTCAACGCCCCAAGCGGAGAGCTCCTACGAGCAGTACTTC
CASTSTPQAESSYEQYF
>many|TRBJ2-3|TRBV29-1|TRBD1
TGCAGCGTCAGACAGGGCCGTAGCACAGATACGCAGTATTTT
CSVRQGRSTDTQYF
>NA|TRBJ2-7|TRBV20-1|NA
TGCAGTGCTAGAGCTCAAGGGATCATCCCAAGCGAGCAGTACTTC
CSARAQGIIPSEQYF
>once|TRBJ2-3|TRBV12-3/TRBV12-4|NA
TGTGCCAGTGGCAAAGTGGGGACAGATACGCAGTATTTT
CASGKVGTDTQYF
>few|TRBJ2-3|TRBV5-1|TRBD1
TGCGCCAGCAGCCACGACAGGGGCGGCACAGATACGCAGTATTTT
CASSHDRGGTDTQYF
>NA|TRBJ2-3|TRBV12-3/TRBV12-4|TRBD2
TGTGCCAGCAGTCCCGCTAGCGGGAGGGGCACAGATACGCAGTATTTT
CASSPASGRGTDTQYF
>few|TRBJ1-2|TRBV20-1|NA
TGCAGTGCTAGGGGGGGGGCCCAGGGTGGCTACACCTTC
CSARGGAQGGYTF